A single sample is the source of the 26 T cell receptor beta chains below, sequenced in a study of OX40 agonist ivuxolimab in advanced cancers. Profiling relied on immunoSEQ multiplex PCR, and the TCRdb table lists in-frame clones only, not all of them. The data hold about 68,000 clones, with around 90% observed a single time. Sequenced material: CD4+ or CD8+ T cells sorted from blood, taken in a trial of the OX40 agonist ivuxolimab. The receptors shown here come from an adult with an advanced solid tumor such as melanoma, head and neck, liver or kidney cancer.

This clone came up a few times. The chain uses TRBV28 and TRBJ1-1, with D perhaps matching TRBD1 (6 bases). V was trimmed by 6 bases and J by 4 bases, leaving 18 bases between them. This CDR3 has 15 amino acids. The V gene's germline CDR1 is MDHEN and CDR2 SYDVKM. The chain's CDR3 is CASRPQQGLGTEAFF. The CDR3 nucleotides read TGTGCCAGCAGACCCCAACAGGGCTTAGGCACTGAAGCTTTCTTT. The variable domain in full, with the rest retrieved from reference TRBV28 and TRBJ1-1, is DVKVTQSSRYLVKRTGEKVFLECVQDMDHENMFWYRQDPGLGLRLIYFSYDVKMKEKGDIPEGYSVSREKKERFSLILESASTNQTSMYLCASRPQQGLGTEAFFGQGTRLTVV.

The rearrangement uses TRBV30 and TRBJ2-7; D gene uncertain. Trimming pared 0 bases from V and 5 bases from J, leaving 14 bases between. The germline V gene encodes CDR1 GTSNPN and CDR2 SVGIG (reference sequence). The CDR3 runs 14 residues. CDR3 sequence reads: CAWSVTPPAHEQYF. CDR3 DNA sequence: TGTGCCTGGAGTGTAACTCCCCCGGCCCACGAGCAGTACTTC.

V gene TRBV27 combines with J gene TRBJ2-1; D gene unclear. The CDR3 contains 16 residues. V lost 2 bases to trimming and J lost 4 bases, with 15 bases between them. Germline-derived CDR1 and CDR2 are MNHEY and SMNVEV (reference sequence). The CDR3 DNA follows: TGTGCCAGCAGTTTACGTAGCAGCCCCCCTTACAATGAGCAGTTCTTC. Translating gives CASSLRSSPPYNEQFF.

As to this clone: Mismatch with germline at one junction end may stem from a read error. The chain joins TRBV6-1 to TRBJ2-7; D not resolved. Germline CDR1 MNHNS, CDR2 SASEGT. The CDR3 loop spans 13 amino acids. The CDR3 loop is CASSETDRYGQYF. The CDR3, as DNA: TGTGCCAGCAGTGAAACGGACCGCTACGGGCAGTACTTC.

V gene TRBV5-1 combines with J gene TRBJ2-2, with TRBD1 identical over 7 bases. The CDR3 sequence is 16 residues long. V shed 2 bases and J 1 base; nucleotides not matched to a gene: 5. The germline gives CDR1 SGHRS, CDR2 YFSETQ. The CDR3 DNA sequence: TGCGCCAGCAGCTTCGAGGGGGCGCTGAACACCGGGGAGCTGTTTTTT. Protein product: CASSFEGALNTGELFF.

This clone showed up just once. The gene calls are TRBV5-4 and TRBJ2-7; D remains unclear. V lost 3 bases and J lost 3, with 4 bases in between. CDR1 SGHNT and CDR2 YYREEE come from the germline V gene (reference sequence). The CDR3 runs 11 residues. The CDR3 here is CASSSNYEQYF. The CDR3 DNA sequence: TGTGCCAGCAGCTCGAACTACGAGCAGTACTTC.

The J gene is TRBJ1-3, the V gene TRBV6-6; TRBD1 matches 7 bases. CDR1 is MNHNY and CDR2 is SVGAGI in the germline V gene (reference sequence). The V gene end was trimmed by 6 bases and the J gene end by 3 bases; junction bases not matched to a gene: 8. This CDR3 has 15 amino acids. The CDR3 bases are TGTGCCAGCAGAGATACAGGGGAGGTTGGAAACACCATATATTTT. It is translated as CASRDTGEVGNTIYF.

With respect to this clone: One junction end does not reproduce the germline sequence, and a read error may be involved. This chain uses TRBV7-7 with TRBJ2-3, with unresolved D. Germline lookup yields CDR1 SSHAT and CDR2 FNYEAQ (reference sequence). CDR3 length equals 15 residues. The CDR3 nucleotides read TGTGCTAGCAGCTTATCGCTCACTAGCACAGATACGCAGTATTTT. It encodes CASSLSLTSTDTQYF. Full variable domain (remainder filled in from reference TRBV7-7 and TRBJ2-3): GAGVSQSPRYKVTKRGQDVTLRCDPISSHATLYWYQQALGQGPEFLTYFNYEAQPDKSGLPSDRFSAERPEGSISTLTIQRTEQRDSAMYRCASSLSLTSTDTQYFGPGTRLTVL.

CDR3 protein: CSVIFPGAGVGEQFF. Here the CDR3 DNA reads TGCAGCGTTATCTTCCCCGGGGCGGGAGTCGGTGAGCAGTTCTTC. The V call is TRBV29-1, the J call TRBJ2-1; 7 bases are a match to TRBD2. CDR1 and CDR2 (germline): SQVTM, ANQGSEA. The V gene end was trimmed by 5 bases and the J gene end by 9 bases; junction bases not matched to a gene: 16. The CDR3 consists of 15 residues.

The J gene is TRBJ2-3, the V gene TRBV29-1; D possibly corresponds to TRBD2 (6 bases). The CDR3 length is 13 residues. The germline gives CDR1 SQVTM, CDR2 ANQGSEA. The V and J ends lost 4 bases and 3 bases respectively, with 11 bases between them. The CDR3 sequence: CSVAGLATDTQYF. CDR3 nucleotides: TGCAGCGTTGCGGGGCTAGCGACAGATACGCAGTATTTT.

CDR3 residues: CASSIRGANTNEQYF. As DNA, the CDR3 is TGTGCCAGTAGTATCAGGGGGGCGAATACCAACGAGCAGTACTTC. The rearrangement joins TRBV19 to TRBJ2-7; perhaps TRBD1 as D (7 bases). The CDR3 consists of 15 residues. V was clipped by 3 bases and J by 5 bases, with 17 bases between them. CDR1 and CDR2 from the germline V gene are LNHDA and SQIVND (reference sequence).

This chain links TRBV7-3 with TRBJ2-7; D remains ambiguous. This CDR3 region has 13 residues. CDR1 SGHTA and CDR2 FQGTGA come from the germline V gene. V was cut by 7 bases and J by 3 bases, with 13 bases left in between. In nucleotides, the CDR3 is TGTGCCAGCACCCCACCTTCTGGCTACGAGCAGTACTTC. Amino acid sequence: CASTPPSGYEQYF.

The genes are TRBV6-5 and TRBJ2-7; D tentatively reads TRBD1 or TRBD2 (5 bases each). V lost 5 bases, J lost 4 bases, and 15 bases lay in between. The germline V gene has CDR1 MNHEY and CDR2 SVGAGI. The CDR3 sequence is 14 residues long. CDR3: CASSTGGENYEQYF. The CDR3 nucleotides read TGTGCCAGCAGTACAGGAGGTGAAAATTACGAGCAGTACTTC.

A few counts support this clone. V gene TRBV30 combines with J gene TRBJ1-1; D is ambiguous. The germline gives CDR1 GTSNPN, CDR2 SVGIG (reference sequence). V lost 1 base, J lost 1 base, and 7 bases lay in between. This CDR3 region has 13 residues. The CDR3 loop reads CAWSAFGNTEAFF. The CDR3 DNA reads TGTGCCTGGAGTGCTTTCGGGAACACTGAAGCTTTCTTT. Supplemented by reference TRBV30 and TRBJ1-1, the full variable domain reads SQTIHQWPATLVQPVGSPLSLECTVEGTSNPNLYWYRQAAGRGLQLLFYSVGIGQISSEVPQNLSASRPQDRQFILSSKKLLLSDSGFYLCAWSAFGNTEAFFGQGTRLTVV.

The V gene is TRBV5-1, the J gene TRBJ1-2; unclear D gene. Germline V CDR1 and CDR2: SGHRS, YFSETQ. The length of the CDR3 is 14 residues. Trimming removed 0 bases at V and 0 bases at J, with 6 bases between. Written as DNA, the CDR3 is TGCGCCAGCAGCTTGGAAAGCCCTAACTATGGCTACACCTTC. Amino acids: CASSLESPNYGYTF.

The chain uses TRBV7-2 and TRBJ2-7; 14 bases align to TRBD2. From germline, CDR1 is SGHTA and CDR2 FQGNSA. The trim removed 1 base at V and 2 bases at J, leaving 1 base unmatched. This CDR3 is built from 16 residues. The CDR3 reads CASSLGTSGRTYEQYF. CDR3 sequence (DNA): TGTGCCAGCAGCTTAGGGACTAGCGGGAGGACCTACGAGCAGTACTTC.

This chain joins TRBV6-6 and TRBJ1-1, with D unclear. The CDR3 length is 13 residues. Trimming shortened V by 3 bases and J by 5 bases, and 10 bases separated the two germline ends. Per germline, CDR1 MNHNY and CDR2 SVGAGI (reference sequence). The CDR3 sequence is CASSYGIRTEAFF. DNA for the CDR3: TGTGCCAGCAGTTATGGCATCAGGACTGAAGCTTTCTTT.

The V and J genes are TRBV19 and TRBJ1-5; the match to TRBD1 covers 8 bases. The germline CDR1 and CDR2 sequences are LNHDA and SQIVND (reference sequence). This CDR3 has 15 amino acids. Losses at the gene ends were 1 base for V and 6 bases for J; bases not matched to a gene: 5. The CDR3: CASSIATGERQPQHF. The CDR3 DNA sequence: TGTGCCAGTAGTATAGCGACAGGGGAGCGTCAGCCCCAGCATTTT.

The chain employs TRBV5-1 and TRBJ1-2, with D maybe TRBD1 (5 bases). Trimming left V 3 bases short and J 5 bases short, with 23 bases between. Germline CDR1 reads SGHRS; CDR2 reads YFSETQ. This CDR3 comprises 17 residues. This CDR3 is CASSSLGDQSLPYGYTF. Written as DNA, the CDR3 is TGCGCCAGCAGCTCCCTTGGGGACCAATCCTTACCTTATGGCTACACCTTC.

The CDR3 here is CASSIFGQASMNTEAFF. CDR3 DNA: TGTGCCAGTAGTATATTCGGACAGGCGTCCATGAACACTGAAGCTTTCTTT. The chain combines TRBV19 with TRBJ1-1, with 7 bases fitting TRBD1. The CDR3 spans 17 residues. CDR1 is LNHDA and CDR2 is SQIVND in the germline V gene (reference sequence). With V trimmed by 2 bases and J by 0 bases, 9 bases remained unmatched.

The DNA of the CDR3 is TGTGCCACCAGCAGAGAAACCGGGGCTCACTATGGCTACACCTTC. Its protein product is CATSRETGAHYGYTF. The V call is TRBV15, the J call TRBJ1-2; D is perhaps TRBD1 (5 bases). Germline V CDR1 and CDR2: LNHNV, YYDKDF (reference sequence). Trimming left V 0 bases short and J 3 bases short, with 11 bases between. This CDR3 spans 15 amino acids.

The chain employs TRBV10-3 and TRBJ2-1; TRBD2 agrees at 7 bases. The CDR3 is 16 residues long. V was pared by 5 bases and J by 10 bases, with 17 bases of the junction left unmatched. Germline-derived CDR1 and CDR2 are ENHRY and SYGVKD. CDR3 region: CAISTGDSGSLGEQFF. The CDR3 DNA is TGTGCCATCAGTACTGGAGATAGCGGGTCCCTGGGGGAGCAGTTCTTC.

This chain links TRBV11-3 with TRBJ2-1; a possible D gene is TRBD1 (6 bases). This CDR3 has 15 residues. Trimming left V 6 bases short and J 2 bases short, with 14 bases between. CDR1 and CDR2 from the germline V gene are SGHNT and YENEEA. The CDR3 sequence is CASRSTGRPYNEQFF. In DNA form, the CDR3 reads TGTGCCAGCAGGTCAACAGGGAGACCCTACAATGAGCAGTTCTTC. The whole variable domain, filled in from reference TRBV11-3 and TRBJ2-1, reads EAGVVQSPRYKIIEKKQPVAFWCNPISGHNTLYWYLQNLGQGPELLIRYENEEAVDDSQLPKDRFSAERLKGVDSTLKIQPAELGDSAVYLCASRSTGRPYNEQFFGPGTRLTVL.

This chain links TRBV5-1 with TRBJ1-2; D remains unclear. The V gene lost 4 bases and the J gene lost 4 bases, with 17 bases spanning the gap. CDR3 length: 15 amino acids. Germline V gene sequence: CDR1 SGHRS, CDR2 YFSETQ. The CDR3 nucleotides read TGCGCCAGCAGCGTTGGATCGACAAATACCTATGGCTACACCTTC. It encodes CASSVGSTNTYGYTF.

The chain links TRBV6-6 to TRBJ1-2, with 7 bases aligning to TRBD1. V dropped 6 bases and J dropped 5; count of bases not matched to a gene: 9. CDR1 is MNHNY, CDR2 SVGAGI, per germline (reference sequence). There are 14 residues in the CDR3. The DNA of the CDR3 is TGTGCCAGCAGACCCACGGGGACAGTTTATGGCTACACCTTC. Its protein product is CASRPTGTVYGYTF.

The chain carries TRBV7-2 and TRBJ1-5, with D unclear. The germline V gene has CDR1 SGHTA and CDR2 FQGNSA. This CDR3 has 14 amino acids. V shed 5 bases and J shed 0 bases, with 8 bases lying between them. The CDR3 sequence is CASSELSSNQPQHF. CDR3 bases: TGTGCCAGCAGCGAGCTGAGTAGCAATCAGCCCCAGCATTTT.